The next 8 T cell receptor beta chains were all read from a single sample in a study of T cell responses to AZD1222 COVID-19 vaccine. Assay: immunoSEQ multiplex PCR; the TCRdb copy retains only in-frame clones and omits some. The table lists more than 100,000 clones, roughly 90% of them singletons. Sequencing used peripheral blood, obtained on day 0 of AZD1222 vaccination. The receptors originated from an adult in good health.

The rearrangement links TRBV6-5 to TRBJ2-7, with D possibly called TRBD1 or TRBD2 (5 bases each). This CDR3 contains 15 residues. From germline, CDR1 is MNHEY and CDR2 SVGAGI. V lost 2 bases and J lost 7, with 18 bases in between. CDR3 nucleotides: TGTGCCAGCAGTTACGCCCGGGACCTAGGCGGAGAGCAGTACTTC. Amino acid sequence: CASSYARDLGGEQYF.

V is TRBV6-5 and J is TRBJ1-5; D is uncertain. Per the germline V gene, CDR1 is MNHEY and CDR2 is SVGAGI. The CDR3 totals 16 residues. With 2 bases removed from V and 1 base from J, the gap between germline ends came to 12 bases. The CDR3 is CASSYPHRPSNQPQHF. The CDR3 DNA follows: TGTGCCAGCAGTTACCCCCATCGACCAAGCAATCAGCCCCAGCATTTT.

The chain is built from TRBV7-2 and TRBJ1-3; a possible D gene is TRBD1 (5 bases). The CDR3 is 17 residues long. V was cut by 6 bases and J by 1 base, with 19 bases left in between. CDR1 and CDR2 (germline): SGHTA, FQGNSA. CDR3 DNA sequence: TGTGCCAGCAGGTCACCTTGGGGGGTGAAGTCTGGAAACACCATATATTTT. Encoded protein: CASRSPWGVKSGNTIYF.

There are a few counts of this clone. The V gene is TRBV4-3, the J gene TRBJ1-2; TRBD1 is a possible D gene (6 bases). The CDR3 sequence is 15 residues long. V dropped 0 bases and J dropped 6 bases, with 14 bases sitting between them. Germline CDR1 LGHNA, CDR2 YSLEER. DNA for the CDR3: TGCGCCAGCAGCCAAGAGGGTTACTACAGGGATGGCTACACCTTC. Protein product: CASSQEGYYRDGYTF.

The V call is TRBV13, the J call TRBJ1-4; no clear D. This CDR3 spans 14 amino acids. V lost 6 bases to trimming and J lost 8 bases, with 16 bases between them. Germline CDR1 reads PRHDT; CDR2 reads FYEKMQ (reference sequence). DNA for the CDR3: TGTGCCAGCAGATTCCGGACGGGTGGAGAAAAACTGTTTTTT. Amino acids: CASRFRTGGEKLFF.

This clone has only one observation. V is TRBV18 and J is TRBJ1-3; D remains ambiguous. The CDR3 contains 11 residues. V was shortened by 3 bases and J by 8 bases, with 5 bases between the two germline ends. Germline loops: CDR1 KGHSH, CDR2 LQKENI. The CDR3 DNA sequence: TGTGCCAGCTCACCTGGTGACACCATATATTTT. Translation gives CASSPGDTIYF.

This rearrangement joins TRBV30 to TRBJ1-4; D gene ambiguous. The CDR3 runs 14 residues. The germline V gene has CDR1 GTSNPN and CDR2 SVGIG (reference sequence). The CDR3 loop is CASNSGSTNEKLFF. CDR3 in DNA: TGTGCGTCCAATTCGGGATCAACTAATGAAAAACTGTTTTTT. Supplemented by reference TRBV30 and TRBJ1-4, the full variable domain reads SQTIHQWPATLVQPVGSPLSLECTVEGTSNPNLYWYRQAAGRGLQLLFYSVGIGQISSEVPQNLSASRPQDRQFILSSKKLLLSDSGFYLCASNSGSTNEKLFFGSGTQLSVL.

This clone was counted a few times. V usage is TRBV27 and J usage is TRBJ2-5, with 7 bases that match TRBD1. Germline CDR1 is MNHEY and CDR2 is SMNVEV (reference sequence). This CDR3 is built from 15 residues. With V trimmed by 6 bases and J by 4 bases, 11 bases remained unmatched. This CDR3 is CASRQNRDSLETQYF. The CDR3 nucleotides are TGTGCCAGCAGACAGAATCGGGACAGCTTAGAGACCCAGTACTTC.